This T cell receptor beta chain was retrieved from a study of beta chain features in type 1 diabetes (dated by TCRdb to the late 2010s). Background on the whole study: Mean age, gender distribution, total cell number and subset yield were not different between patients and healthy donors. In the study, recently diagnosed type 1 diabetes patients and matched healthy donors were compared on the TCRB repertoires of their sorted circulating CD4+ T cell subsets. Regulatory and stem cell-like memory subsets were obtained from only 8 patients and roughly 8 healthy donors, while naive and central memory subsets were obtained from all 30 or so donors. A total of roughly 100 million sorted cells were examined across all samples, and a strong correlation was observed between cell number per subset and RNA yield. The study at large found these results: Type 1 diabetes patients showed a moderate but significant shortening of TCRB CDR3 length in all four CD4+ subsets. Only small numbers of individuals were included in the HLA sub-analyses, which left unresolved whether HLA type had any influence on TCRB rearrangement. Fewer insertions and more nucleotide deletions at VDJ recombination sites were observed in patients with type 1 diabetes, implying thymic rearrangement abnormalities. Naive, central memory and regulatory TCRB repertoires appeared to be more similar among patients than among healthy donors. PCR might favor shorter templates, but patient and control samples were amplified and corrected together, so any skew would affect both groups equally. Because cDNA was sequenced instead of genomic DNA, highly expressing activated cells could be over-represented, though the groups showed no difference in activation or CD3 levels.

Notes on this clone: Its antigen is currently not known. Nothing much larger sits one base from this clone, and base qualities are not available.

CDR1 and CDR2 (KGHSH, LQKENI) derive from the germline V gene. V is pared back by 3 bases and J by 1 base, with 6 bases lying between the germline termini. The CDR3 runs 14 amino acids, cysteine and phenylalanine included. Solely the CDR3 DNA is kept, with 42 bases framed from the first base. The High Capacity cDNA Reverse Transcription Kit was used to reverse transcribe all of the isolated RNA, meaning that expressed TCRB transcripts were what got sequenced. Deep immunoSEQ sequencing was applied to naive, central memory and regulatory T cell samples, giving an average of around 4 million total reads per sample. After sorted cells were lysed in RLT buffer, RNA was extracted with DNase-treated RNeasy Micro or Mini kits, with the choice depending on cell number. To prevent cross-contamination, each cell subset was processed individually, whereas patient and healthy donor samples were processed jointly. The immunoSEQ multiplex PCR was used to amplify TCRB sequences from cDNA, generating 87-bp fragments that spanned the CDR3 region. Amplicons were sequenced on the Illumina HiSeq platform. The paper's processing steps were these. Synthetic template baselines were used to correct PCR bias computationally, reads within Hamming distance 2 were collapsed, and singletons that could not be merged were discarded. Reads were aligned against IMGT to assign V, D and J genes, CDR3 length and insertions or deletions at six rearrangement sites. Within each subset, clonotype counts were normalized to sorted cell number, after which true diversity and Gini coefficients were computed with the tcR R package. Repertoire sharing was quantified using the overlap coefficient calculated on TCRB nucleotide sequences. The table comes from immuneACCESS by way of TCRdb, which keeps in-frame sequences with V and J called. Part of the clones is missing from these tables; in studies checked, under half for an unresolved V gene and the rest for unknown reasons. V, J and clone size are taken as reported in that table, and D and trimming were inferred from the DNA itself. The sample profile shows over 300,000 clones; 8% of them were found once. Approximately 0.44% of the sample belongs to the ten largest clones.

From each donor, a single peripheral blood sample of about 110 mL on average was drawn into heparinised tubes. Using a panel that included CD45RO, CCR7, CD25, CD127, CD95 and CD27, naive, central memory, regulatory and stem cell-like memory CD4+ T cells were sorted on a BD FACSAria II. All sorted populations exceeded 95% purity. PBMCs were isolated immediately by Lymphoprep density gradient centrifugation and stained directly without culture. To minimize batch effects, samples were stained and sorted in pairs, one healthy donor with one patient per experiment. The receptor was derived from a woman aged 18 to 35 in good health. This chain joins TRBV18 to TRBJ1-4; the D region possibly corresponds to TRBD1 (6 bases align). Sequences were obtained from central memory CD4+ T cells from blood. In nucleotides, the sequence is TGTGCCAGCTCACCGACAGGAACTAATGAAAAACTGTTTTTT. Protein translation: CASSPTGTNEKLFF. With the portions outside the CDR3 filled from the reference TRBV18 and TRBJ1-4 genes, the complete variable region becomes NAGVMQNPRHLVRRRGQEARLRCSPMKGHSHVYWYRQLPEEGLKFMVYLQKENIIDESGMPKERFSAEFPKEGPSILRIQQVVRGDSAAYFCASSPTGTNEKLFFGSGTQLSVL.